The present T cell receptor (beta chain) was sequenced within a study of blood T cell repertoires in COVID-19. Study-wide context: Samples came from the United States, Italy and Spain, spanning acute and convalescent COVID-19. Nucleic acid was either cDNA or gDNA, and it came from T cells, B-cell-depleted T cells, or PBMCs.

This CDR3 is 19 amino acids long. V lost 1 base and J lost 0, with 20 bases in between. Germline loops: CDR1 MDHEN, CDR2 SYDVKM. As processed by the authors: How many nucleated cells were present was estimated from reference gene primer amplification. The repertoire was sequenced with immunoSEQ multiplex PCR; TCRdb's copy has only in-frame clones and lacks some. The V and J calls and clone size come from that table; D and trimming were worked out from the DNA. The data contain about 350,000 clones, around 90% of them singletons. Seattle's enrolled individuals joined amid active infection and were then monitored longitudinally.

This chain links TRBV28 with TRBJ2-3; D ambiguous. The sample taken for sequencing was peripheral blood. The clonotype was recovered from a woman aged 55-69 years with COVID-19, enrolled during active disease. The CDR3, as DNA: TGTGCCAGCAGTTTATTGGTGGGCAGTTATGACCATAGCACAGATACGCAGTATTTT. It encodes CASSLLVGSYDHSTDTQYF.